This TCR beta chain was sequenced for a study of T cells in narcolepsy. This CDR3 is 17 amino acids long. Losses at the gene ends were 4 bases for V and 3 bases for J; bases not matched to a gene: 10. Looked up from germline, CDR1 is SEHNR and CDR2 is FQNEAQ (reference sequence). Here immunoSEQ multiplex PCR was the method, and the copy in TCRdb shows in-frame clones only, minus some. There are about 40,000 clones in the sample; 70% to 85% occur only once, and 1.6% lies in the top ten. The sequencing sample was made of CD45RA- memory CD4+ T cells from PBMCs. The clonotype was recovered from a human donor with narcolepsy. The chain recombines TRBV7-9 with TRBJ2-7; TRBD1 matches 12 bases. In nucleotides, the CDR3 is TGTGCCAGCAGCTACTCCGGGACAGGGGGCCGTAACTACGAGCAGTACTTC. Amino acid sequence: CASSYSGTGGRNYEQYF.